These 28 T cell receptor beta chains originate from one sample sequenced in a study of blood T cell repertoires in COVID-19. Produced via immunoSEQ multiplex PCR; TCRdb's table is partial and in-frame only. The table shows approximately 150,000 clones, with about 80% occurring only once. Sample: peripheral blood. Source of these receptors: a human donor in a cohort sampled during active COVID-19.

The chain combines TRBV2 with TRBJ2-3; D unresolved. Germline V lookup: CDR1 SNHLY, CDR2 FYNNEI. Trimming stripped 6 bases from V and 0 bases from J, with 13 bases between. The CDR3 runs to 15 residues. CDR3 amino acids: CASRRGTPSTDTQYF. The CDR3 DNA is TGTGCCAGCAGGAGAGGAACCCCTAGCACAGATACGCAGTATTTT.

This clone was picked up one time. DNA of the CDR3: TGTGCCTGGAGTCTCTACAGGGCCGACTATGGCTACACCTTC. Encoded protein: CAWSLYRADYGYTF. The V gene is TRBV30, the J gene TRBJ1-2, with D possibly matching TRBD1 (6 bases). The CDR3 runs 14 residues. Trimming took 2 bases from V and 3 from J, leaving 13 bases between them. CDR1 is GTSNPN, CDR2 SVGIG, per germline (reference sequence).

This CDR3 is CAWSVLSFGEQFF. As DNA, the CDR3 is TGTGCCTGGAGTGTACTTAGTTTCGGTGAGCAGTTCTTC. This chain links TRBV30 with TRBJ2-1, with unresolved D. This CDR3 is built from 13 residues. Germline CDR1 and CDR2: GTSNPN and SVGIG (reference sequence). V lost 0 bases to trimming and J lost 9 bases, with 12 bases between them.

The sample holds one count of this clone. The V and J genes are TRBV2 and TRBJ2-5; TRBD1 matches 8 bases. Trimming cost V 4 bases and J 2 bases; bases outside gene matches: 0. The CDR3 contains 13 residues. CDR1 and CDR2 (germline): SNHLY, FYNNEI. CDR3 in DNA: TGTGCCAGCAGTGGGGACAGGCAAGAGACCCAGTACTTC. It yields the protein CASSGDRQETQYF.

CDR3 nucleotide sequence: TGTGCCAGTGGACTAGCGGGCCGAAGGGGGCAGTTCTTC. Translated, it gives CASGLAGRRGQFF. The gene calls are TRBV19 and TRBJ2-1; the match to TRBD2 covers 11 bases. In germline, CDR1 is LNHDA, CDR2 SQIVND (reference sequence). After removal of 8 bases from V and 12 bases from J, the junction contained 9 bases not matched to a gene. This CDR3 contains 13 residues.

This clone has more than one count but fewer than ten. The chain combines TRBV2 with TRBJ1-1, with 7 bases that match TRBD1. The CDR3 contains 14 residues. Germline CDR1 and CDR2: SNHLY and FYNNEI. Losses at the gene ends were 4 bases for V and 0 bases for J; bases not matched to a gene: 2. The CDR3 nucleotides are TGTGCCAGCAGTGTGGGACAGTTGAACACTGAAGCTTTCTTT. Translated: CASSVGQLNTEAFF.

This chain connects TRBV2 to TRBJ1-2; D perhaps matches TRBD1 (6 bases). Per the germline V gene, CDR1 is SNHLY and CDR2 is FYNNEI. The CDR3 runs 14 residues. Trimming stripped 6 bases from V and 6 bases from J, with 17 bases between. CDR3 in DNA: TGTGCCAGCAGGGAAAGACAGGAGTCGGATGGCTACACCTTC. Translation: CASRERQESDGYTF.

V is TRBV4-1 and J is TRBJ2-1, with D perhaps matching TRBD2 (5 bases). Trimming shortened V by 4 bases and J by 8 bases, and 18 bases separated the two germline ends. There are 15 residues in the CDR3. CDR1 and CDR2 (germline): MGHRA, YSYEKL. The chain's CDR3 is CASSLLSGLIDEQFF. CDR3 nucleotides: TGCGCCAGCAGCCTCCTCAGCGGTCTTATTGATGAGCAGTTCTTC.

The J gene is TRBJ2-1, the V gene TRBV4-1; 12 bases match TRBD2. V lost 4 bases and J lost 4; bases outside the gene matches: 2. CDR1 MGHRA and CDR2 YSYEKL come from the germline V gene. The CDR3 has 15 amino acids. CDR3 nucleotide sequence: TGCGCCAGCAGCCGACTAGCGGGGGATTACAATGAGCAGTTCTTC. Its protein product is CASSRLAGDYNEQFF.

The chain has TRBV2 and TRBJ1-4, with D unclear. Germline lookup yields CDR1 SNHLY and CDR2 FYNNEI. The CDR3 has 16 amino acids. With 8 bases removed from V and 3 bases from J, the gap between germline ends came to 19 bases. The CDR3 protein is CASGRRLDGANEKLFF. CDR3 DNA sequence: TGTGCCAGCGGCCGCCGGTTGGACGGGGCTAATGAAAAACTGTTTTTT.

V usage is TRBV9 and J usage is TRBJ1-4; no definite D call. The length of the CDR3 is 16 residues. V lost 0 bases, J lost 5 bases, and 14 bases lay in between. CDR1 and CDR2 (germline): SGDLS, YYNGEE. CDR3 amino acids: CASSVESPGPNEKLFF. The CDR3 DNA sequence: TGTGCCAGCAGCGTAGAAAGCCCGGGTCCGAATGAAAAACTGTTTTTT.

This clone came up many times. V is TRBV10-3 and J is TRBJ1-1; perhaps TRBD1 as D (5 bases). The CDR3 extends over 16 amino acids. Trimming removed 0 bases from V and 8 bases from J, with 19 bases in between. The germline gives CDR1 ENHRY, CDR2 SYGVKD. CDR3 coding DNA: TGTGCCATCAGTGAGTCTGGAGGGACCGCCCGAGGGGAAGCTTTCTTT. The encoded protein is CAISESGGTARGEAFF.

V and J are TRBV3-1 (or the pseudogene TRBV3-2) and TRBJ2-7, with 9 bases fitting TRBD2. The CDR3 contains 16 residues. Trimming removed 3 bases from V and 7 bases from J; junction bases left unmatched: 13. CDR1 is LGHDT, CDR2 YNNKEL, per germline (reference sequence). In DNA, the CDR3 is TGTGCCAGCAGCCAGTGGGCCGGCGGGGGGGCGGAAGAGCAGTACTTC. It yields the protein CASSQWAGGGAEEQYF.

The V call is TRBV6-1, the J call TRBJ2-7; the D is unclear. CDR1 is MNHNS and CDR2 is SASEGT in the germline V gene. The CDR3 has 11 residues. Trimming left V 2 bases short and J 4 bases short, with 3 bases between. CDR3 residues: CASSERYEQYF. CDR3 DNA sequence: TGTGCCAGCAGTGAACGGTACGAGCAGTACTTC.

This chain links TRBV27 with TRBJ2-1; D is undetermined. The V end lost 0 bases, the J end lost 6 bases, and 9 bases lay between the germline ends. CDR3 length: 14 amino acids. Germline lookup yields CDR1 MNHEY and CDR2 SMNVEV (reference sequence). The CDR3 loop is CASSLSGPGNEQFF. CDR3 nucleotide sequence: TGTGCCAGCAGTTTATCTGGCCCTGGCAATGAGCAGTTCTTC.

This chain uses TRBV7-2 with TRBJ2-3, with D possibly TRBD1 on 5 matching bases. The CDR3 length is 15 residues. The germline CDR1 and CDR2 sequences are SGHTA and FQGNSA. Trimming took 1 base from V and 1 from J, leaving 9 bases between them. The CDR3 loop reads CASSLEGLGTDTQYF. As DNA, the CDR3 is TGTGCCAGCAGCTTAGAGGGGCTTGGCACAGATACGCAGTATTTT. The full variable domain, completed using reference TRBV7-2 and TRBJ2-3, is GAGVSQSPSNKVTEKGKDVELRCDPISGHTALYWYRQSLGQGLEFLIYFQGNSAPDKSGLPSDRFSAERTGGSVSTLTIQRTQQEDSAVYLCASSLEGLGTDTQYFGPGTRLTVL.

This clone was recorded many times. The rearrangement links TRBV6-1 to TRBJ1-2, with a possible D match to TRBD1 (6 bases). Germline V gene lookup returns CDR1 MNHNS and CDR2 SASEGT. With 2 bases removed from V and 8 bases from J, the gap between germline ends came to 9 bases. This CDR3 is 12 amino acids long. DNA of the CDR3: TGTGCCAGCAGTGAACTGGGGGCAGGCTACACCTTC. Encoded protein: CASSELGAGYTF.

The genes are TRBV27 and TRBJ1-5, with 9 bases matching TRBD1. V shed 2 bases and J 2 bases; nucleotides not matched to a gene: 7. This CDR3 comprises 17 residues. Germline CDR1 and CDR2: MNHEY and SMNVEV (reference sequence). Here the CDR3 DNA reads TGTGCCAGCAGTTTAGCCGGGACAGGGAATGGCAATCAGCCCCAGCATTTT. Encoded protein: CASSLAGTGNGNQPQHF.

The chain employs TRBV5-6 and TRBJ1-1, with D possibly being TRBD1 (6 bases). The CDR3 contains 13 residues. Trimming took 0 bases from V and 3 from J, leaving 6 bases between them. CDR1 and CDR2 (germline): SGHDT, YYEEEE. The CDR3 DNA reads TGTGCCAGCAGCTTGGACAGGGACACTGAAGCTTTCTTT. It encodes CASSLDRDTEAFF.

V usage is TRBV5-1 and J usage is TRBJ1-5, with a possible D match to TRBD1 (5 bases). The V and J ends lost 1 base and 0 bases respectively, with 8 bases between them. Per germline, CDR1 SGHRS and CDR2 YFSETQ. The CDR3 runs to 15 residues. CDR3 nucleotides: TGCGCCAGCAGCTTGACAGGCGATAGCAATCAGCCCCAGCATTTT. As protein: CASSLTGDSNQPQHF.

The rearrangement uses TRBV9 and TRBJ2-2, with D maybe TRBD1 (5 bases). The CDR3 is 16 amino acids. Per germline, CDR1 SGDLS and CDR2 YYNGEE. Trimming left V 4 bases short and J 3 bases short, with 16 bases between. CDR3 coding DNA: TGTGCCAGCAGCCCCCACTTCAGGGCTGACACCGGGGAGCTGTTTTTT. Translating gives CASSPHFRADTGELFF. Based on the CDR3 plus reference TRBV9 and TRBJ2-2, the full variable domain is DSGVTQTPKHLITATGQRVTLRCSPRSGDLSVYWYQQSLDQGLQFLIQYYNGEERAKGNILERFSAQQFPDLHSELNLSSLELGDSALYFCASSPHFRADTGELFFGEGSRLTVL.

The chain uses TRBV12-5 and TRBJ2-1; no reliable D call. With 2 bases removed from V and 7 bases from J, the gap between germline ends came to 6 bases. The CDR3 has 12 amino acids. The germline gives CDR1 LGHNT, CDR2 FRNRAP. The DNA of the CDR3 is TGTGCTAGTGGTTTGTTGAGTAATGAGCAGTTCTTC. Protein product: CASGLLSNEQFF.

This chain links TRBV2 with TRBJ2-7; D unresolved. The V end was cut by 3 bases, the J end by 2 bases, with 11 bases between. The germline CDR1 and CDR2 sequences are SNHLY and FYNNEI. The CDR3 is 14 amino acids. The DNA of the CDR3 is TGTGCCAGCAGTGAGAAAAGAGGCCCCTACGAGCAGTACTTC. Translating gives CASSEKRGPYEQYF. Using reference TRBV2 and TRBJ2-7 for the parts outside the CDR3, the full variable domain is EPEVTQTPSHQVTQMGQEVILRCVPISNHLYFYWYRQILGQKVEFLVSFYNNEISEKSEIFDDQFSVERPDGSNFTLKIRSTKLEDSAMYFCASSEKRGPYEQYFGPGTRLTVT.

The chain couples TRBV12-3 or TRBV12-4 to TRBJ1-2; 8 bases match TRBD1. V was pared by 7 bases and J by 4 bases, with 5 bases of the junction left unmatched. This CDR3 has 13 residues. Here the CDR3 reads CASTNDRGYGYTF. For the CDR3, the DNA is TGTGCCAGCACCAATGACAGGGGCTATGGCTACACCTTC.

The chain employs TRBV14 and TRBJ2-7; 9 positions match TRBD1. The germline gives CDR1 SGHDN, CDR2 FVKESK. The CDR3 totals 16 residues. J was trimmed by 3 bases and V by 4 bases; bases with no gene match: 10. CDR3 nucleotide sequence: TGTGCCAGCAGCCTAGGCAGACAGGGGGGAGGCTACGAGCAGTACTTC. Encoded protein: CASSLGRQGGGYEQYF.

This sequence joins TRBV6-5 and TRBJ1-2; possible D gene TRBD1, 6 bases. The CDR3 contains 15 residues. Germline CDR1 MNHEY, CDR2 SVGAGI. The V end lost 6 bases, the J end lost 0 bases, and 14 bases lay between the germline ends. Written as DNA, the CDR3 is TGTGCCAGCAGACTCCGGACAGAAGCTAACTATGGCTACACCTTC. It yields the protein CASRLRTEANYGYTF.

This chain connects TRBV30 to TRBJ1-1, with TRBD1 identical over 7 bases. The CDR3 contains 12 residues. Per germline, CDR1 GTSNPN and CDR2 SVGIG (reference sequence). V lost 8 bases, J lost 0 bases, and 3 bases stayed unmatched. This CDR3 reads CAGGQVNTEAFF. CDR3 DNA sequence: TGTGCCGGCGGACAGGTGAACACTGAAGCTTTCTTT.

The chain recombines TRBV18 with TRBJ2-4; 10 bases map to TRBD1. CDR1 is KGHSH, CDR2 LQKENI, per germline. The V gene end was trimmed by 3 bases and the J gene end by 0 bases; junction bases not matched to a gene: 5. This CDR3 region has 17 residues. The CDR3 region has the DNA TGTGCCAGCTCACCCCCGACAGGGGGCAGAGCCAAAAACATTCAGTACTTC. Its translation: CASSPPTGGRAKNIQYF.